The clone carrying this T cell receptor (beta chain) was seen more than once but under ten times. The assay was immunoSEQ multiplex PCR, and TCRdb's table has in-frame clones only and misses some. Of about 240,000 clones listed, roughly 87% are singletons. This entry belongs to a study of blood T cell repertoires in COVID-19. Looking at the study overall: Samples taken during acute and convalescent COVID-19 were collected in the United States, Italy and Spain.

CDR3 length: 14 amino acids. The ends were cut back, 1 base at V and 6 bases at J, with 12 bases in the middle. Germline assignment: CDR1 MNHNS and CDR2 SASEGT. This TCR came from a woman in her 30s with acute COVID-19. Sequencing was done on a sample of PBMCs or T cells enriched from blood (not recorded which). The genes are TRBV6-1 and TRBJ1-1; D is ambiguous. The CDR3 region is CASSEVPLRAEAFF. CDR3 DNA: TGTGCCAGCAGTGAAGTTCCATTAAGAGCTGAAGCTTTCTTT.